The 11 T cell receptor beta chains listed next were all sequenced from one sample in a study of CD8 T cells in ankylosing spondylitis. TCRdb ran MiXCR on the 5' RACE reads and lists one entry per CDR3 protein. The table shows about 140,000 distinct CDR3 sequences, with 7% to 9% occurring only once. The sequencing sample was made of synovial fluid, either unsorted or a sorted T cell fraction (not recorded which). The receptors shown here come from a male donor with ankylosing spondylitis.

This clonotype was counted only a few times. The chain carries TRBV18 and TRBJ2-7; D is undetermined. With 6 bases removed from V and 5 bases from J, the gap between germline ends came to 11 bases. The CDR3 is 12 residues long. Germline loops: CDR1 KGHSH, CDR2 LQKENI. This chain's CDR3 is CASSLISNEQYF. CDR3 DNA sequence: TGTGCCAGCTCGCTGATAAGCAACGAGCAGTACTTC.

This clonotype was detected many times. The rearrangement uses TRBV29-1 and TRBJ1-1, with D tentatively TRBD1 (6 bases). V dropped 7 bases and J dropped 1 base, with 13 bases sitting between them. Germline V CDR1 and CDR2: SQVTM, ANQGSEA. The CDR3 length is 13 residues. CDR3 nucleotide sequence: TGCAGCGCCTCCCTACAGGGGAACACTGAAGCTTTCTTT. This sequence encodes CSASLQGNTEAFF.

This rearrangement joins TRBV6-2 or TRBV6-3 to TRBJ1-3; D gene ambiguous. The CDR3 has 15 residues. In germline, CDR1 is MNHEY, CDR2 SVGEGT. Trimming took 2 bases from V and 2 from J, leaving 10 bases between them. CDR3 bases: TGTGCCAGCAGTTACCACAGCCGAACTGGAAACACCATATATTTT. This sequence encodes CASSYHSRTGNTIYF.

This clonotype was observed at least ten times. The chain joins TRBV7-8 to TRBJ2-1, with D perhaps matching TRBD2 (5 bases). V lost 3 bases and J 9 bases, leaving 24 bases between the germline ends. The length of the CDR3 is 17 residues. Germline CDR1 is SGHVS and CDR2 is FQNEAQ. The CDR3 nucleotides are TGTGCCAGCAGCTTCGTCTCTGGCCCGGACTCCGGCAGTGAGCAGTTCTTC. This gives the protein CASSFVSGPDSGSEQFF.

This clonotype was counted only a few times. The chain links TRBV6-6 to TRBJ1-5; no clear D. Germline CDR1 and CDR2: MNHNY and SVGAGI (reference sequence). The CDR3 length is 11 residues. V lost 5 bases to trimming and J lost 9 bases, with 8 bases between them. The CDR3 sequence is CASSRGRPQHF. As DNA, the CDR3 is TGTGCCAGCAGTCGCGGGAGGCCCCAGCATTTT.

Points on this clonotype: A much larger clonotype is one base distant, so this may be a read error. The CDR3, as DNA: TGCAGTGCTGGAGGACGTTGGACAGACAATGAGCAGTACTTC. Translation gives CSAGGRWTDNEQYF. The J gene is TRBJ2-1, the V gene TRBV20-1; D is possibly TRBD1 (6 bases). TRBJ2-7 explains the end of the DNA better; the J call may be wrong. Germline-derived CDR1 and CDR2 are DFQATT and SNEGSKA (reference sequence). The CDR3 length is 14 residues.

This clonotype has a count of ten or more. The chain combines TRBV5-1 with TRBJ2-1; TRBD2 is a possible D gene (5 bases). The germline V gene has CDR1 SGHRS and CDR2 YFSETQ. V was shortened by 0 bases and J by 8 bases, with 15 bases between the two germline ends. The CDR3 is 15 residues long. The CDR3 is CASSLGTTGSDEQFF. CDR3 DNA: TGCGCCAGCAGCTTGGGAACAACTGGGAGCGATGAGCAGTTCTTC.

This clonotype was seen a few times. The J gene is TRBJ1-5, the V gene TRBV10-3; D may be TRBD1 (6 bases). Germline CDR1 ENHRY, CDR2 SYGVKD. This CDR3 is built from 14 residues. Trimming left V 4 bases short and J 3 bases short, with 10 bases between. This CDR3 reads CAISATGDNQPQHF. DNA of the CDR3: TGTGCCATCAGTGCGACAGGAGACAATCAGCCCCAGCATTTT.

This clonotype showed up many times. V and J are TRBV18 and TRBJ1-1; 11 bases map to TRBD1. Germline CDR1 and CDR2: KGHSH and LQKENI. This CDR3 region has 16 residues. With 6 bases clipped from V and 0 bases from J, the junction kept 6 bases outside the gene matches. CDR3 coding DNA: TGTGCCAGCTCGCCCGGGACAGGGGGAATGAACACTGAAGCTTTCTTT. Translated: CASSPGTGGMNTEAFF.

This clonotype showed up just a few times. The chain links TRBV7-9 to TRBJ1-1; the match to TRBD1 covers 7 bases. The CDR3 is 17 amino acids. Germline V lookup: CDR1 SEHNR, CDR2 FQNEAQ (reference sequence). V lost 5 bases to trimming and J lost 0 bases; unmatched junction nucleotides: 12. The CDR3 is CASSTRDRGIMNTEAFF. The CDR3, as DNA: TGTGCCAGCAGCACCAGGGACAGAGGGATCATGAACACTGAAGCTTTCTTT.

The sample holds many counts of this clonotype. The V gene is TRBV24-1, the J gene TRBJ2-1; 8 bases agree with TRBD2. The germline V gene encodes CDR1 KGHDR and CDR2 SFDVKD. The trim removed 4 bases at V and 4 bases at J, leaving 14 bases unmatched. The CDR3 consists of 18 residues. DNA of the CDR3: TGTGCCACCAGTGACAACCTACAGACTAGCGAGTCATACAATGAGCAGTTCTTC. This codes for CATSDNLQTSESYNEQFF.